Each of the 23 T cell receptor beta chains below was sequenced from the same sample in a study of T cells in Graves' hyperthyroidism and ophthalmopathy. The CDR3 regions of TCR beta were amplified from RNA transcripts. With the HTBI primer set, the TCR CDR3 went through a first round of RT-PCR. MiXCR was run by TCRdb on the multiplex PCR reads, yielding one entry per CDR3 protein. The table records about 580,000 distinct CDR3 sequences, approximately 13% of them present only once. The sample was blood. These TCRs come from a woman in her twenties or thirties with Graves' hyperthyroidism that later progressed to Graves' ophthalmopathy.

The chain joins TRBV5-1 to TRBJ2-6; the D is unclear. Germline V gene sequence: CDR1 SGHRS, CDR2 YFSETQ. With 2 bases removed from V and 2 bases from J, the gap between germline ends came to 17 bases. This CDR3 is built from 18 residues. The CDR3 nucleotides read TGCGCCAGCAGCTTCCTTGGAGAATTCAGTGCTGGGGCCAACGTCCTGACTTTC. Its translation: CASSFLGEFSAGANVLTF.

The chain is built from TRBV14 and TRBJ2-2; D possibly corresponds to TRBD1 (5 bases). Germline lookup yields CDR1 SGHDN and CDR2 FVKESK. This CDR3 is 16 amino acids long. Trimming shortened V by 4 bases and J by 0 bases, and 12 bases separated the two germline ends. The CDR3 sequence: CASSRLDNSNTGELFF. CDR3 DNA sequence: TGTGCCAGCAGCCGATTGGACAATTCGAACACCGGGGAGCTGTTTTTT.

The chain carries TRBV20-1 and TRBJ2-1, with 8 bases aligning to TRBD2. V trimming: 1 base; J trimming: 4 bases; junction bases outside the gene matches: 3. This CDR3 comprises 14 residues. Germline V gene sequence: CDR1 DFQATT, CDR2 SNEGSKA (reference sequence). CDR3 nucleotides: TGCAGTGCTAGAGCTAGCGGGCTTTACAATGAGCAGTTCTTC. It specifies CSARASGLYNEQFF.

This clonotype was detected ten times or more. The CDR3 loop reads CASSLGTGTGLETQYF. CDR3 sequence (DNA): TGTGCCAGCAGTTTAGGAACCGGGACAGGGTTGGAGACCCAGTACTTC. The chain is built from TRBV12-3 or TRBV12-4 and TRBJ2-5; 9 positions agree with TRBD1. The length of the CDR3 is 16 residues. Losses at the gene ends were 1 base for V and 5 bases for J; bases not matched to a gene: 8.

The rearrangement links TRBV18 to TRBJ2-7; 9 nucleotides agree with TRBD1. Unmatched junction bases numbered 8, after V lost 6 bases and J lost 5 bases. The germline V gene encodes CDR1 KGHSH and CDR2 LQKENI. The CDR3 consists of 14 residues. This CDR3 is CASSRTGERDEQYF. As DNA, the CDR3 is TGTGCCAGCTCTCGGACAGGGGAGCGGGACGAGCAGTACTTC.

This clonotype was observed at least ten times. J is TRBJ1-1 and V is TRBV6-1, with TRBD1 matching 7 bases. The germline CDR1 and CDR2 sequences are MNHNS and SASEGT. The V segment lost 5 bases and the J segment 2 bases; nucleotides outside the gene matches: 17. The CDR3 length is 18 residues. CDR3 sequence reads: CASSSDRETPHHNTEAFF. The CDR3 coding sequence is TGTGCCAGCAGTTCTGACAGGGAGACGCCCCACCACAACACTGAAGCTTTCTTT.

This clonotype was seen at least ten times. The chain is built from TRBV20-1 and TRBJ1-2; unclear D gene. The CDR3 sequence is 16 residues long. Germline V lookup: CDR1 DFQATT, CDR2 SNEGSKA (reference sequence). V was pared by 0 bases and J by 6 bases, with 20 bases between. The CDR3 region is CSAREAGRSDADGYTF. DNA for the CDR3: TGCAGTGCTAGAGAGGCAGGACGATCCGACGCGGATGGCTACACCTTC.

There are many counts of this clonotype. The V call is TRBV11-2, the J call TRBJ2-1; TRBD2 matches at 10 bases. The trim removed 4 bases at V and 7 bases at J, leaving 13 bases unmatched. Germline values: CDR1 SGHAT, CDR2 FQNNGV. The CDR3 runs to 17 residues. The CDR3 DNA follows: TGTGCCAGCAGCTCAATAAGCGGGAGGGCCGGTCGTAATGAGCAGTTCTTC. This encodes CASSSISGRAGRNEQFF.

With regard to this clonotype: At one end, the junction sequence differs from germline, possibly due to a read error. The rearrangement joins TRBV27 to TRBJ2-2; 8 bases fit TRBD2. Germline V CDR1 and CDR2: MNHEY, SMNVEV (reference sequence). This CDR3 comprises 14 residues. CDR3 sequence (DNA): TGTGCCAGCAGTTTGCGGGAGGACACCGGGGAGCTGCTTTTT. It codes for CASSLREDTGELLF.

This clonotype has a count of ten or more. The chain is built from TRBV7-2 and TRBJ2-1; 8 positions agree with TRBD2. Germline lookup yields CDR1 SGHTA and CDR2 FQGNSA. V gave up 0 bases and J gave up 4 bases; unmatched junction bases: 5. This CDR3 spans 16 amino acids. The CDR3 region has the DNA TGTGCCAGCAGCTTAGCGAGGAGCGGGGGATACAATGAGCAGTTCTTC. Amino acid sequence: CASSLARSGGYNEQFF.

The table lists this clonotype with a few counts. The chain recombines TRBV5-1 with TRBJ2-5, with a weak D call TRBD2 (6 bases). This CDR3 spans 14 amino acids. Germline-derived CDR1 and CDR2 are SGHRS and YFSETQ. V was cut by 0 bases and J by 5 bases, with 11 bases left in between. CDR3 sequence (DNA): TGCGCCAGCAGCTTGGGGACGGAGGGGGAGACCCAGTACTTC. Amino acid sequence: CASSLGTEGETQYF.

This clonotype occurred many times. V is TRBV18 and J is TRBJ2-7, with D perhaps assigned TRBD1 or TRBD2 (6 bases each). CDR1 KGHSH and CDR2 LQKENI come from the germline V gene. The ends were cut back, 1 base at V and 2 bases at J, with 12 bases in the middle. This CDR3 is built from 15 residues. CDR3 coding DNA: TGTGCCAGCTCACCACAAGCCGGGGGCCCCTACGAGCAGTACTTC. Translation: CASSPQAGGPYEQYF.

This clonotype was picked up a small number of times. The chain is built from TRBV28 and TRBJ1-5, with D uncertain. CDR1 is MDHEN, CDR2 SYDVKM, per germline. The CDR3 is 9 residues long. Trimming stripped 5 bases from V and 10 bases from J, with 3 bases between. The CDR3 DNA reads TGTGCCAGCAGTAGACCCCAGCATTTT. The encoded protein is CASSRPQHF. Full variable domain (outside the CDR3, taken from reference TRBV28 and TRBJ1-5): DVKVTQSSRYLVKRTGEKVFLECVQDMDHENMFWYRQDPGLGLRLIYFSYDVKMKEKGDIPEGYSVSREKKERFSLILESASTNQTSMYLCASSRPQHFGDGTRLSIL.

As for this clonotype: This may be a read error: a much more frequent sequence differs by one nucleotide. The V and J genes are TRBV9 and TRBJ1-5; D is unclear. Germline V gives CDR1 SGDLS, CDR2 YYNGEE. There are 14 residues in the CDR3. With 2 bases removed from V and 1 base from J, the gap between germline ends came to 7 bases. Here the CDR3 reads CASSVAQSNQPQHF. For the CDR3, the DNA is TGTGCCAGCAGCGTGGCACAGAGCAATCAGCCCCAGCATTTT.

The chain links TRBV5-1 to TRBJ2-7; 9 bases line up with TRBD1. The trim removed 1 base at V and 6 bases at J, leaving 11 bases unmatched. CDR1 and CDR2 (germline): SGHRS, YFSETQ. CDR3 length equals 16 residues. The CDR3, as DNA: TGCGCCAGCAGCTTGATGGGGGGACAGGGATCCGGCGAGCAGTACTTC. Its protein is CASSLMGGQGSGEQYF. The full variable domain, completed using reference TRBV5-1 and TRBJ2-7, is KAGVTQTPRYLIKTRGQQVTLSCSPISGHRSVSWYQQTPGQGLQFLFEYFSETQRNKGNFPGRFSGRQFSNSRSEMNVSTLELGDSALYLCASSLMGGQGSGEQYFGPGTRLTVT.

This clonotype has only a few counts. The chain recombines TRBV5-4 with TRBJ1-1, with D possibly TRBD1 on 5 matching bases. The germline V gene encodes CDR1 SGHNT and CDR2 YYREEE (reference sequence). The V end lost 1 base, the J end lost 6 bases, and 10 bases lay between the germline ends. The CDR3 runs 13 residues. CDR3 sequence: CASSLKPGAEAFF. CDR3 in DNA: TGTGCCAGCAGCTTGAAGCCGGGGGCTGAAGCTTTCTTT.

This clonotype has a handful of counts. The chain joins TRBV4-1 to TRBJ2-2; no clear D. Per germline, CDR1 MGHRA and CDR2 YSYEKL. CDR3 length equals 13 residues. V lost 2 bases, J lost 4 bases, and 5 bases lay in between. The CDR3 DNA reads TGCGCCAGCAGCCAAAAATCCACCGGGGAGCTGTTTTTT. As protein: CASSQKSTGELFF.

This clonotype was detected ten times or more. The chain is built from TRBV20-1 and TRBJ2-1, with TRBD2 identical over 11 bases. CDR1 is DFQATT, CDR2 SNEGSKA, per germline (reference sequence). The junction had 11 bases not matched to a gene; V was cut back by 6 bases and J by 7 bases. The CDR3 is made up of 15 amino acids. CDR3 DNA: TGCAGTGCCCGTCGGGCTAGCGGGAGGTTGAATGAGCAGTTCTTC. This codes for CSARRASGRLNEQFF.

This clonotype occurred a few times. A much bigger clone sits one base away, suggesting this may be a read error. The CDR3: CAARGKDQPQHF. The CDR3 bases are TGTGCCGCCAGGGGCAAGGATCAGCCCCAGCATTTT. This rearrangement joins TRBV24-1 to TRBJ1-5, with D perhaps TRBD1 (6 bases). The CDR3 extends over 12 amino acids. Looked up from germline, CDR1 is KGHDR and CDR2 is SFDVKD.

The gene calls are TRBV12-3 or TRBV12-4 and TRBJ1-4; TRBD1 might be the D (6 bases). The V end lost 8 bases, the J end lost 8 bases, and 18 bases lay between the germline ends. The CDR3 sequence is 14 residues long. The CDR3 loop is CASGRVGGGEKLFF. As DNA, the CDR3 is TGTGCCAGCGGGCGGGTAGGGGGAGGGGAAAAACTGTTTTTT.

This clonotype was picked up many times. The CDR3 reads CSAWTVRNTEAFF. The CDR3, as DNA: TGCAGTGCTTGGACGGTAAGGAACACTGAAGCTTTCTTT. This chain connects TRBV20-1 to TRBJ1-1, with D hard to call. Germline values: CDR1 DFQATT, CDR2 SNEGSKA (reference sequence). Trimming took off 5 bases at V and 1 base at J, with 11 bases between the two ends. The CDR3 has 13 residues.

The rearrangement links TRBV10-1 to TRBJ2-5; no reliable D call. Per the germline V gene, CDR1 is WNHNN and CDR2 is SYGVQD (reference sequence). The CDR3 is 14 residues long. Trimming removed 0 bases at V and 4 bases at J, with 9 bases between. The CDR3, as DNA: TGCGCCAGCAGTGAGTCGAGCCTATCAGAGACCCAGTACTTC. Protein product: CASSESSLSETQYF.

This clonotype was seen at least ten times. The chain is built from TRBV24-1 and TRBJ2-1; D possibly matches TRBD1 or TRBD2 (6 bases each). The CDR3 is 15 residues long. Germline values: CDR1 KGHDR, CDR2 SFDVKD. DNA of the CDR3: TGTGCAACTTTGGGGGGCGGCGGCTCCTACAATGAGCAGTTCTTC. Protein: CATLGGGGSYNEQFF.